One sample yielded the 6 T cell receptor beta chains listed below, sequenced in a study of blood T cell repertoires in COVID-19. The data were produced by immunoSEQ multiplex PCR, yet TCRdb's version contains in-frame clones alone and is incomplete. The sample consists of around 500,000 clones, 88% of them appearing once. Sequenced sample: PBMCs or T cells enriched from blood (not recorded which). These receptors were collected from a woman in her fifties or sixties who had recovered from COVID-19.

The V and J genes are TRBV21-1 and TRBJ1-5. TRBV21-1 is an annotated pseudogene. CDR3 length: 14 residues. The CDR3 loop is CASSKGEGNQPQHF. The CDR3 DNA follows: TGTGCCAGCAGCAAAGGCGAGGGCAATCAGCCCCAGCATTTT.

The J gene is TRBJ1-2, the V gene TRBV2; D call uncertain. The CDR3 totals 17 residues. The ends were cut back, 1 base at V and 0 bases at J, with 15 bases in the middle. Germline lookup yields CDR1 SNHLY and CDR2 FYNNEI. CDR3 in amino acids: CASSEGPLPLANYGYTF. Written as DNA, the CDR3 is TGTGCCAGCAGTGAAGGTCCGTTGCCTTTAGCTAACTATGGCTACACCTTC.

V usage is TRBV5-4 and J usage is TRBJ2-3; 12 bases line up with TRBD2. Losses at the gene ends were 4 bases for V and 1 base for J; bases not matched to a gene: 4. Germline lookup yields CDR1 SGHNT and CDR2 YYREEE (reference sequence). This CDR3 region has 16 residues. In DNA form, the CDR3 reads TGTGCCAGCAGCCCTAGCGGGGGGGCCGGCACAGATACGCAGTATTTT. Amino acids: CASSPSGGAGTDTQYF.

Note on this clone: This sample includes further DNA sequences coding for the same CDR3. V gene TRBV9 combines with J gene TRBJ1-5, with no clear D. This CDR3 spans 14 amino acids. Germline-derived CDR1 and CDR2 are SGDLS and YYNGEE. Trimming left V 0 bases short and J 2 bases short, with 6 bases between. DNA for the CDR3: TGTGCCAGCAGCGTAGAGGGAGGCAATCAGCCCCAGCATTTT. Residues: CASSVEGGNQPQHF.

The chain combines TRBV19 with TRBJ1-6; D perhaps matches TRBD1 (5 bases). The CDR3 covers 17 residues. V was pared by 4 bases and J by 5 bases, with 18 bases between. Germline-derived CDR1 and CDR2 are LNHDA and SQIVND (reference sequence). The CDR3 protein is CASSTPARAGNNSPLHF. The CDR3 DNA sequence: TGTGCCAGTAGTACCCCCGCCCGGGCAGGGAATAATTCACCCCTCCACTTT. Full variable domain (outside the CDR3, taken from reference TRBV19 and TRBJ1-6): DGGITQSPKYLFRKEGQNVTLSCEQNLNHDAMYWYRQDPGQGLRLIYYSQIVNDFQKGDIAEGYSVSREKKESFPLTVTSAQKNPTAFYLCASSTPARAGNNSPLHFGNGTRLTVT.

This clone occurred a few times. The chain uses TRBV11-3 and TRBJ1-1; D not certain. Germline CDR1 reads SGHNT; CDR2 reads YENEEA. Trimming took off 4 bases at V and 3 bases at J, with 12 bases between the two ends. The CDR3 length is 14 residues. CDR3 bases: TGTGCCAGCAGCTCTCGAACGGTGGACACTGAAGCTTTCTTT. Amino acids: CASSSRTVDTEAFF.